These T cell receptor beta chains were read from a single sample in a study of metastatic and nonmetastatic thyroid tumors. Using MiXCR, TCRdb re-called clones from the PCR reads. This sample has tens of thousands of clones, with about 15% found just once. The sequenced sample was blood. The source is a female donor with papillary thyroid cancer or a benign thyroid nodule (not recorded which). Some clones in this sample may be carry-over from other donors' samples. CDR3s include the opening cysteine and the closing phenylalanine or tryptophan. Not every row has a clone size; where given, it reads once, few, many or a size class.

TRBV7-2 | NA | CASSLAVNQGEQYF
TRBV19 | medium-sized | CASSKDRGNEQFF
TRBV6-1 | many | CASSARGLNSYNEQFF
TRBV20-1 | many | CSATNRDYSNEQFF
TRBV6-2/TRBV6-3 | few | CASSRPSGANVLTF
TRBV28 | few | CASSLLGQHNSPLHF
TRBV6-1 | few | CASARTSTSYEQYF
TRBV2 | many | CASMLSSYEQYF
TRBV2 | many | CASRSGTGWPQHF
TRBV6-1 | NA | CASSPGQGGAFF
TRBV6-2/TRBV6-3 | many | CASTQQGARSNQPQHF
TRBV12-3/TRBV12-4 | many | CASSLRATGTSYWAQYF
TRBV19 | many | CASSIGTGVGEQYF
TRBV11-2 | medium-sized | CASSFTSSGGETQYF
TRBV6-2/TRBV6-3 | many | CATGDRVHHTEAFF
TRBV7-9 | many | CASSLGQGETFSPLHF
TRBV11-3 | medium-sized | CASSLDIISVNTGELFF
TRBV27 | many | CASSDSSGLSYEQYF
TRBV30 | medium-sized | CAWSAGTGYYYEQYF
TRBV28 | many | CASSYARTLLRGYNEQFF
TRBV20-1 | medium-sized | CSARGGQGPNYGYTF
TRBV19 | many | CASSQLAEVNIQYF
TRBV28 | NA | CASSFGVAGGETQYF
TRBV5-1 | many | CASSLTAGNSGANVLTF
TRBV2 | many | CASSVGGPYEQYF
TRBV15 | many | CATSSGTVGNTIYF
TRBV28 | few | CASSLSGPMNTEAFF
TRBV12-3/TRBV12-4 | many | CASSPLAGSTDTQYF
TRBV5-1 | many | CASSRWTGTSTDTQYF
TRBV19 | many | CASRRTGNYGYTF
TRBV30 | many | CAWSVGTSDEQFF
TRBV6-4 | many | CASSAYNSPLHF
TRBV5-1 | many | CASSPTASGNTIYF
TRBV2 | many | CASSEALADWQYF
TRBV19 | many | CASSIYSGTGELFF
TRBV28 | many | CASSFGTTGNTIYF
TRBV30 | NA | CASRDKGWTEAFF
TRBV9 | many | CASSVVSHTGELFF
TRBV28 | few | CASSFFTDHYEQYF
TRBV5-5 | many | CASSFGKNYEQYF
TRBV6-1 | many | CASSPGQGGNQPQHF
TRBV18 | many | CASSPRKDHTEAFF